This entry is about one T cell receptor beta chain. No antigen is known for it. The data belong to a study of cytomegalovirus exposure and HLA in healthy donors. The study, taken as a whole, reports: Researchers reportedly found TCR beta sequences accurately predicted most subjects' HLA-A and HLA-B alleles. According to the study, 150 to 200 TCR beta chains were cytomegalovirus-associated.

Use of 60 Vbeta and 13 Jbeta primers characterized the PCR. Sequencing was performed with immunoSEQ multiplex PCR; in TCRdb, only in-frame clones are kept and a portion is missing. There are about 97,000 clones in the sample; approximately 73% occur only once, and more than 3% lies in the top ten. Germline V gives CDR1 SNHLY, CDR2 FYNNEI. V was shortened by 0 bases and J by 8 bases, with 10 bases between the two germline ends. This CDR3 comprises 13 residues. V is TRBV2 and J is TRBJ1-2; D not resolved. The source material was PBMCs. The receptor's source is a middle-aged man in good health and CMV-seronegative. CDR3 residues: CASSEARGVGYTF. DNA of the CDR3: TGTGCCAGCAGTGAAGCGCGGGGAGTCGGCTACACCTTC.